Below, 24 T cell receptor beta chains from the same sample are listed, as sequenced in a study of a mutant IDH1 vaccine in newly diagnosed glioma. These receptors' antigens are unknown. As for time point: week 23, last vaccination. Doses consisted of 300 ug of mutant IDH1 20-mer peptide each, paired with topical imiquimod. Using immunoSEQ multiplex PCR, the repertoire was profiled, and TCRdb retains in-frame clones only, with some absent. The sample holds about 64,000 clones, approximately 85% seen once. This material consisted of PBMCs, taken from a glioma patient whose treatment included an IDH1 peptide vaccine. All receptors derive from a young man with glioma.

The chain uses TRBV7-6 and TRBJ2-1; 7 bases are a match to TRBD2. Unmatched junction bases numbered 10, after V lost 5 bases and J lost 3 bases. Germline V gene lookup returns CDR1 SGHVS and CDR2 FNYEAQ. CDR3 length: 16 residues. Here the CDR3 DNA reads TGTGCCAGCAGCGCCCAAGGAGCGGGGTACTACAATGAGCAGTTCTTC. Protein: CASSAQGAGYYNEQFF.

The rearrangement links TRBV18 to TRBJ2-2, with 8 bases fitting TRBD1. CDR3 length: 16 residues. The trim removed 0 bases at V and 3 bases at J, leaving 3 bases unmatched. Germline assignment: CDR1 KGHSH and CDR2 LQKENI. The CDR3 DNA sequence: TGTGCCAGCTCACCACCAAACAGGGGGGACACCGGGGAGCTGTTTTTT. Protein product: CASSPPNRGDTGELFF.

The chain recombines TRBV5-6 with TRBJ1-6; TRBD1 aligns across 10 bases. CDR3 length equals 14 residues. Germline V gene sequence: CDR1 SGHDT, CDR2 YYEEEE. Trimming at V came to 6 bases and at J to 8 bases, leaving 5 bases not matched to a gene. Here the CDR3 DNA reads TGTGCCAGCAACTGGGACAGGGGAGATTCACCCCTCCACTTT. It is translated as CASNWDRGDSPLHF.

The CDR3 sequence: CASSQDQVPDSPLHF. CDR3 bases: TGTGCCAGCAGCCAAGATCAGGTTCCGGATTCACCCCTCCACTTT. J is TRBJ1-6 and V is TRBV14; D is uncertain. V lost 0 bases, J lost 8 bases, and 11 bases lay in between. Germline CDR1 and CDR2: SGHDN and FVKESK. This CDR3 is built from 15 residues.

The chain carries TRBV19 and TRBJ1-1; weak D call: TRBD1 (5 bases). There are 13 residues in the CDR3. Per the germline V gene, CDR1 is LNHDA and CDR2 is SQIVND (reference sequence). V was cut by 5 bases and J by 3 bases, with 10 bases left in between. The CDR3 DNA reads TGTGCCAGTAGTCAGGGCAGAGACACTGAAGCTTTCTTT. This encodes CASSQGRDTEAFF.

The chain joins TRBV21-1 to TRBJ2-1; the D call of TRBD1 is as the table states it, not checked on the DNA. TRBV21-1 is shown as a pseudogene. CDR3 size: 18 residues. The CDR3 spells CASSKGIGTGVDYNEQFF. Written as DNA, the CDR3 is TGTGCCAGCAGCAAAGGCATTGGGACAGGGGTCGACTACAATGAGCAGTTCTTC.

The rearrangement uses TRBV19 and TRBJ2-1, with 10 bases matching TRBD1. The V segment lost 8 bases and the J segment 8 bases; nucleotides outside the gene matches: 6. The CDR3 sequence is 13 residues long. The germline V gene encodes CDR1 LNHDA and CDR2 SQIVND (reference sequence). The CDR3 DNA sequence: TGTGCCAGTTGGACAGGGGGGTCCCATGAGCAGTTCTTC. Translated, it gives CASWTGGSHEQFF.

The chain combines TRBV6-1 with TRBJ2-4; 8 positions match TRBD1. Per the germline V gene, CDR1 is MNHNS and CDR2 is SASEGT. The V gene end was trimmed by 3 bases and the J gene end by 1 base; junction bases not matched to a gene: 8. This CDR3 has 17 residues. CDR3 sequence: CASSDLDRAKAKNIQYF. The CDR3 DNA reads TGTGCCAGCAGTGACTTGGACAGGGCAAAGGCCAAAAACATTCAGTACTTC.

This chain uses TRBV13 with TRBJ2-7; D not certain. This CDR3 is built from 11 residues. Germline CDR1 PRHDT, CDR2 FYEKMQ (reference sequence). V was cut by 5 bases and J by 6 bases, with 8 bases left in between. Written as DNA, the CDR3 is TGTGCCAGCAGCATCAGAAGCGAGCAGTACTTC. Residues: CASSIRSEQYF.

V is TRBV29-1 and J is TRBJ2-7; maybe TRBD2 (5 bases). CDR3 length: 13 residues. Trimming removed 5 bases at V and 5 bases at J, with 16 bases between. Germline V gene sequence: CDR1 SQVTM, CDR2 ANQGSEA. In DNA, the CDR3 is TGCAGCGTTATAACCGGGGTTTCCCACGAGCAGTACTTC. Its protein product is CSVITGVSHEQYF.

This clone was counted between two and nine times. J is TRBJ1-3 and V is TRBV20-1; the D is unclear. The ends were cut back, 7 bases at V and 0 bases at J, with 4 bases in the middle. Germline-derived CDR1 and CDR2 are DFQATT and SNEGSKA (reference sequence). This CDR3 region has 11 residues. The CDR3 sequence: CSVSSGNTIYF. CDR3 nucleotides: TGCAGTGTGAGCTCTGGAAACACCATATATTTT.

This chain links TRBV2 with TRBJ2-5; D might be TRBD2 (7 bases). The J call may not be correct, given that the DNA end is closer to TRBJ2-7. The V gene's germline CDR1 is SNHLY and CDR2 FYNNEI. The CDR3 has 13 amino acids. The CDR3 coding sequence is TGTGCCAGCAAGCGCGGGGGCGCCGACGAGCAGTACTTC. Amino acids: CASKRGGADEQYF.

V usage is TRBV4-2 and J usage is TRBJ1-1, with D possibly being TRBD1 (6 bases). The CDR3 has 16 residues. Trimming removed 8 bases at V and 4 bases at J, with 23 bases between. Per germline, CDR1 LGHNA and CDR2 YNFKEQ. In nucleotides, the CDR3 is TGTGCCAGCGGGTTTGGGGGCCCCCGGGGTAGCACTGAAGCTTTCTTT. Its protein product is CASGFGGPRGSTEAFF.

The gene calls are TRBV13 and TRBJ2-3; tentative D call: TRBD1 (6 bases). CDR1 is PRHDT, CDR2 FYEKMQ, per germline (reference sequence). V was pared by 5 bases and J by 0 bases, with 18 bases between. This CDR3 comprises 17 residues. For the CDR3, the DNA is TGTGCCAGCAGCCCACGGGGACAAACTACTAGCACAGATACGCAGTATTTT. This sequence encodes CASSPRGQTTSTDTQYF.

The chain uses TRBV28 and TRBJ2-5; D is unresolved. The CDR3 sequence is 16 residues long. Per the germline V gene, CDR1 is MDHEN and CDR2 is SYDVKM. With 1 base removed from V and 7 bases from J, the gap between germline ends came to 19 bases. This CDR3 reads CASSLSRSTGPGTQYF. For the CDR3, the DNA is TGTGCCAGCAGTTTATCTCGGTCTACTGGGCCGGGGACCCAGTACTTC. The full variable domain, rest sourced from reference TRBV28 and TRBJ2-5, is DVKVTQSSRYLVKRTGEKVFLECVQDMDHENMFWYRQDPGLGLRLIYFSYDVKMKEKGDIPEGYSVSREKKERFSLILESASTNQTSMYLCASSLSRSTGPGTQYFGPGTRLLVL.

CDR3 residues: CASSLGNSGANVLTF. CDR3 nucleotides: TGTGCCAGCAGCTTGGGCAACTCTGGGGCCAACGTCCTGACTTTC. The V call is TRBV5-5, the J call TRBJ2-6, with D uncertain. Trimming took 0 bases from V and 0 from J, leaving 4 bases between them. The CDR3 covers 15 residues. Germline V CDR1 and CDR2: SGHKS, YYEKEE (reference sequence).

CDR3 DNA sequence: TGTGCCAGCTTACACGGACAGGGTCTGCACGAGCAGTACTTC. Translation gives CASLHGQGLHEQYF. V gene TRBV18 combines with J gene TRBJ2-7; TRBD1 aligns across 8 bases. Germline V gene data show CDR1 as KGHSH and CDR2 as LQKENI. J lost 5 bases, V lost 7 bases, and 10 bases had no gene match. This CDR3 is 14 amino acids long.

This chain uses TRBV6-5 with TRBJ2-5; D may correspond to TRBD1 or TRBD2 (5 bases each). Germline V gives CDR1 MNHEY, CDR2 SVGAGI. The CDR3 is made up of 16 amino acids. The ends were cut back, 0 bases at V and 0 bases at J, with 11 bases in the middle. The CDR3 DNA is TGTGCCAGCAGTTACTCTGGGGGATCGGACCAAGAGACCCAGTACTTC. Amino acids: CASSYSGGSDQETQYF.

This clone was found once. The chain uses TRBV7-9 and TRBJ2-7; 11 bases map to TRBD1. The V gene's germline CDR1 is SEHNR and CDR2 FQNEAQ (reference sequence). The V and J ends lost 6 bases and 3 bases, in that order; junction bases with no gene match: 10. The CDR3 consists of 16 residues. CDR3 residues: CASSGVDGTGGYEQYF. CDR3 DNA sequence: TGTGCCAGCAGTGGGGTCGATGGGACAGGGGGCTACGAGCAGTACTTC.

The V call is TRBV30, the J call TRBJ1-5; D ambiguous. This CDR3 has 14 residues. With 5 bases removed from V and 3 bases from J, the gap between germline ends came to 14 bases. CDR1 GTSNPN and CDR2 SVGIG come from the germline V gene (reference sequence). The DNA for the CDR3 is TGTGCCTGGGGGAGTTCCGTTTCCAATCAGCCCCAGCATTTT. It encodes CAWGSSVSNQPQHF.

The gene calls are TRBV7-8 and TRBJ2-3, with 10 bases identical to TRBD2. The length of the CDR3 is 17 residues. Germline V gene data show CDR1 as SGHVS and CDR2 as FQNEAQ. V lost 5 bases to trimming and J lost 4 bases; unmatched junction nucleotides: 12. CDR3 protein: CASSPNFSGGPSDTQYF. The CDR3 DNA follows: TGTGCCAGCAGCCCTAACTTTAGCGGGGGGCCGTCAGATACGCAGTATTTT.

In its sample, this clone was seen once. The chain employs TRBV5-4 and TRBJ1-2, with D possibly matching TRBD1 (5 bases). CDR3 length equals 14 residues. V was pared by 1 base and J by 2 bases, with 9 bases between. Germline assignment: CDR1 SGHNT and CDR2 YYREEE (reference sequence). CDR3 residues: CASSLTDINYGYTF. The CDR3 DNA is TGTGCCAGCAGCTTGACGGACATAAACTATGGCTACACCTTC.

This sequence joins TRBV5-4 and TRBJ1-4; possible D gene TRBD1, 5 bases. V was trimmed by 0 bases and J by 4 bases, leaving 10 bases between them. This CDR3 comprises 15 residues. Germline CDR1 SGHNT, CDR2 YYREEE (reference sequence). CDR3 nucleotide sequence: TGTGCCAGCAGCTTGGATCAGGGCTATAATGAAAAACTGTTTTTT. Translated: CASSLDQGYNEKLFF.

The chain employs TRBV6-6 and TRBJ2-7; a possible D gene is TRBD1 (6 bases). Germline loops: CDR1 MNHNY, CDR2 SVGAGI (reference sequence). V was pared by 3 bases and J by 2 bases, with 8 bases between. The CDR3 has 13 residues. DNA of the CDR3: TGTGCCAGCAGTTATCGGGACACCTACGAGCAGTACTTC. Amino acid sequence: CASSYRDTYEQYF.